One TCR beta chain is described in this entry. Some clones are missing from TCRdb's copy, which holds only in-frame ones; the method was immunoSEQ multiplex PCR. The sample lists tens of thousands of clones, roughly 81% occurring once. The data were obtained in a study of blood T cell repertoires in COVID-19. Study as a whole: Some COVID-19 samples were acute and others convalescent; all came from the United States, Italy and Spain.

Seattle researchers signed up patients amid active infection and tracked them longitudinally. The germline CDR1 and CDR2 sequences are KGHDR and SFDVKD. The CDR3 totals 16 residues. J lost 8 bases, V lost 1 base, and 10 bases had no gene match. The chain couples TRBV24-1 to TRBJ2-1; 7 bases are a match to TRBD2. Sequencing used peripheral blood. The receptor was isolated from a man in his fifties or sixties with COVID-19, enrolled during active disease. The CDR3 spells CATSDFGRERKDEQFF. Here the CDR3 DNA reads TGTGCCACCAGTGATTTCGGGCGGGAGCGCAAGGATGAGCAGTTCTTC.